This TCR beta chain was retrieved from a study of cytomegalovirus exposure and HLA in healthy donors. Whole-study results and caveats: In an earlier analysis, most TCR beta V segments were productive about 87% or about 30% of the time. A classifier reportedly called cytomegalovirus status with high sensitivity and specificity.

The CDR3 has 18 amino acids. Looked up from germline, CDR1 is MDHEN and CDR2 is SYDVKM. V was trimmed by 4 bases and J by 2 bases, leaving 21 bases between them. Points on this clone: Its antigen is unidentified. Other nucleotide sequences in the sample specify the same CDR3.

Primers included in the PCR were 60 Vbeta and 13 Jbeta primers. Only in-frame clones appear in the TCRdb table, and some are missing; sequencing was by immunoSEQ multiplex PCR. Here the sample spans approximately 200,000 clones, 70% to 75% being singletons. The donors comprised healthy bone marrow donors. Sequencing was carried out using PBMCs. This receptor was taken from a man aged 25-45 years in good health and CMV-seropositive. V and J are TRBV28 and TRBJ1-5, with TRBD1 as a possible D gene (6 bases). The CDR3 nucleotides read TGTGCCAGCAGTTCACGGTGGAAGGACAGAGATGGCAATCAGCCCCAGCATTTT. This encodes CASSSRWKDRDGNQPQHF.